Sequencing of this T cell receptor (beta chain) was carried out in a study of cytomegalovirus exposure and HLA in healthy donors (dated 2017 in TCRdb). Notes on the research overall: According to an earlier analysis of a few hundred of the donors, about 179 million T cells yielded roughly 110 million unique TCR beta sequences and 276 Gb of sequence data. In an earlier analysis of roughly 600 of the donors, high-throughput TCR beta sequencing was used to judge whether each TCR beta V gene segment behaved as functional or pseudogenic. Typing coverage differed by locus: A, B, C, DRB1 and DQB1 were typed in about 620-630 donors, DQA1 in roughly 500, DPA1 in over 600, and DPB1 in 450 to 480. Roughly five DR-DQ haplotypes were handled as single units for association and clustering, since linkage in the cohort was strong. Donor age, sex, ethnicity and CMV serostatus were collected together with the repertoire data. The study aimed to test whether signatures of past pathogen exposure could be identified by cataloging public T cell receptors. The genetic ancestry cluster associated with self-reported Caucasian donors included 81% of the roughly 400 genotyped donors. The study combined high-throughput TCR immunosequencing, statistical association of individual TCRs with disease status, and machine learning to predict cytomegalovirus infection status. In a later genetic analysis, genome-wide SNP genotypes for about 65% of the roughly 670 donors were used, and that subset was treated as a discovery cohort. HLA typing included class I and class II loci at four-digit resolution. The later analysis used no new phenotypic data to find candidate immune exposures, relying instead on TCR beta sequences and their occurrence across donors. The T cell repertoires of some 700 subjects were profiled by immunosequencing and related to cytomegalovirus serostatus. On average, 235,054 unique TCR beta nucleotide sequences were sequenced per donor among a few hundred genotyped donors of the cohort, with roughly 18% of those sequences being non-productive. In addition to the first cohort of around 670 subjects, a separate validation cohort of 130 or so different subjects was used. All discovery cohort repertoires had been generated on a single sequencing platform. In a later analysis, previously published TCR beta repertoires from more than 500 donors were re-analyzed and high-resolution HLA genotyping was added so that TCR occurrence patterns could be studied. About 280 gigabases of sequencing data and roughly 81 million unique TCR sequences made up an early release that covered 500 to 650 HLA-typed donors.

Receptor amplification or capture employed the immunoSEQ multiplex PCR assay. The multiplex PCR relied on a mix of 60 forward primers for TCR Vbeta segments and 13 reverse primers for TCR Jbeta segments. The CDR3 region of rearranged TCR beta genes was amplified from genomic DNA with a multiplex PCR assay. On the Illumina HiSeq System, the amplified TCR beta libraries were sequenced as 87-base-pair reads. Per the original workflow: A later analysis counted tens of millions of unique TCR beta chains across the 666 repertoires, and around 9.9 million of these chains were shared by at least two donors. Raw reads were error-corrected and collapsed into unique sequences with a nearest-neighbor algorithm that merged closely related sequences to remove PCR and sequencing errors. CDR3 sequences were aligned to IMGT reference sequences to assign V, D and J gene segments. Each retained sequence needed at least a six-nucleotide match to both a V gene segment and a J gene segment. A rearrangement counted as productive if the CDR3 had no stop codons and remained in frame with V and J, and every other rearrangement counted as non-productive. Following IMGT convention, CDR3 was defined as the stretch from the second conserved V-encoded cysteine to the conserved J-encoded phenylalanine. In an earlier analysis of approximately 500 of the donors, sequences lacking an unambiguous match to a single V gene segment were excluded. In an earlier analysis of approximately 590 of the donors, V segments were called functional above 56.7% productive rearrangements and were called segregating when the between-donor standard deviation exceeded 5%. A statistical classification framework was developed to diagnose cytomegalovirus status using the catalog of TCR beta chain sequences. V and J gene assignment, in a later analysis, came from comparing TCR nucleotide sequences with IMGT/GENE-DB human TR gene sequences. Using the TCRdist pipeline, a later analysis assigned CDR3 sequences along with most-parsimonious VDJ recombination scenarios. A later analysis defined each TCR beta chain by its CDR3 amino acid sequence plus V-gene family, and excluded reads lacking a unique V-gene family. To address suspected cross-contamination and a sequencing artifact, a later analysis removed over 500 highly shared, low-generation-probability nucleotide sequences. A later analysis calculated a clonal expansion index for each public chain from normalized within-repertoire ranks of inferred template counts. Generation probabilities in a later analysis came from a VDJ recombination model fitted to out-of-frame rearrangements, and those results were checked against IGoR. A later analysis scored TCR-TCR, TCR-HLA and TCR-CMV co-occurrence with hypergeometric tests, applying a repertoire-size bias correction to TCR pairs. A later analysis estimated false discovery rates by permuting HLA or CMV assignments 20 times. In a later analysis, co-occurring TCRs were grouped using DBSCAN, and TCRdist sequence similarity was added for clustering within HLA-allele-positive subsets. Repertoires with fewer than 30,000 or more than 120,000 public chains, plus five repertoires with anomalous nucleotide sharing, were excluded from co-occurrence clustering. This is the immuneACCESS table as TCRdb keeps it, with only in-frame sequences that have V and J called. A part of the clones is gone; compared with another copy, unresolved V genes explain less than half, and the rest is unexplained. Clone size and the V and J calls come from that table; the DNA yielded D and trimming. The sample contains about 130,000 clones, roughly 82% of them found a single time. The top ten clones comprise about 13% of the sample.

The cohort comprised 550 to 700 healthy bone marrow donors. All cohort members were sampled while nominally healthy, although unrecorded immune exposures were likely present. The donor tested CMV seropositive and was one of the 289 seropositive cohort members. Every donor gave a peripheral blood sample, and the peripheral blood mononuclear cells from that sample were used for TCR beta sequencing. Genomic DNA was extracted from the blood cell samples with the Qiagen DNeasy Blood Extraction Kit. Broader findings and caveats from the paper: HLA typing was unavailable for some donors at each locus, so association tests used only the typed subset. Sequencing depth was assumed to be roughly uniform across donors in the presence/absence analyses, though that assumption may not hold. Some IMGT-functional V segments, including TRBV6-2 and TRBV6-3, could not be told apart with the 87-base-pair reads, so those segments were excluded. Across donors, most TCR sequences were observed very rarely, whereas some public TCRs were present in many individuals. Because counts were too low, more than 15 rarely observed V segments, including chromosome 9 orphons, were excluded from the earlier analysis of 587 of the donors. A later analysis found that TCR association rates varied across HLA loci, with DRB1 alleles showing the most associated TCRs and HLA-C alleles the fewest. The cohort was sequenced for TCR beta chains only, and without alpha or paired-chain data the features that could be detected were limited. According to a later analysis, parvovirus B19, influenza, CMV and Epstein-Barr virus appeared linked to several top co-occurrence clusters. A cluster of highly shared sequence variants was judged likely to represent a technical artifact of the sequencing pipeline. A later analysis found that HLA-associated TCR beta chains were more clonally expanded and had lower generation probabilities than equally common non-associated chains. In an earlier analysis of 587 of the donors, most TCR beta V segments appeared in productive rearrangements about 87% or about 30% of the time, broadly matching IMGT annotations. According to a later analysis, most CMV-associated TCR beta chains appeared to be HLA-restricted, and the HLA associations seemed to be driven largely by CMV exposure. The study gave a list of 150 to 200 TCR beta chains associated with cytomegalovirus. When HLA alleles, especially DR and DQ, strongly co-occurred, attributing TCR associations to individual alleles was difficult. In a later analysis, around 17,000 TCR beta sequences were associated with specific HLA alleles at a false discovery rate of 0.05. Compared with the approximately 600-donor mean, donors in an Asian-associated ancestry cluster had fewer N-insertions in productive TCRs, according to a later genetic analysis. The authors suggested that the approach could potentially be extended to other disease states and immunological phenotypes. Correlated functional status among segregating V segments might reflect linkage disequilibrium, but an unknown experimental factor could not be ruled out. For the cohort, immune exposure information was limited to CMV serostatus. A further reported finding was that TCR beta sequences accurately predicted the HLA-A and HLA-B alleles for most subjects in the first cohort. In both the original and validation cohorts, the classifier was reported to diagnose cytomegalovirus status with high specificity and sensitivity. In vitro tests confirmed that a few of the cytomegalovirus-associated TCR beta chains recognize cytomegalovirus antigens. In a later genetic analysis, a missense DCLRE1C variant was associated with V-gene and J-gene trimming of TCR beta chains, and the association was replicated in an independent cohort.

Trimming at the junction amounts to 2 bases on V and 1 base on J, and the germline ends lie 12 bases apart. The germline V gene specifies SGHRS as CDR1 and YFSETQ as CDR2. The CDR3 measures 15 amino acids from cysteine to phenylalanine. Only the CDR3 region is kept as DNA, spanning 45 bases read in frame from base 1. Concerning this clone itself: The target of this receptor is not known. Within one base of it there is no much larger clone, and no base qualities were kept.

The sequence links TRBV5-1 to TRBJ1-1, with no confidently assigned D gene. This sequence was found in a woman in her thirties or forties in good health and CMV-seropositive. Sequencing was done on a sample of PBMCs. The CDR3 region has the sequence CASSFGRAGNTEAFF. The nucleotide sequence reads TGCGCCAGCAGCTTCGGGAGGGCGGGGAACACTGAAGCTTTCTTT. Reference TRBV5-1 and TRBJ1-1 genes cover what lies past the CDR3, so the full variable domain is KAGVTQTPRYLIKTRGQQVTLSCSPISGHRSVSWYQQTPGQGLQFLFEYFSETQRNKGNFPGRFSGRQFSNSRSEMNVSTLELGDSALYLCASSFGRAGNTEAFFGQGTRLTVV.